What follows describes a single TCR beta chain. The table came from immunoSEQ multiplex PCR; TCRdb's copy has only in-frame clones and leaves some out. Of tens of thousands of clones in the sample, about 70% were seen once. This entry comes from a study of OX40 agonist ivuxolimab in advanced cancers. CDR1 WSHSY and CDR2 SAAADI come from the germline V gene. The CDR3 is 15 residues long. The J segment lost 9 bases and the V segment lost 8 bases, leaving 15 bases of the junction unmatched. The sequences come from CD4+ or CD8+ T cells sorted from blood, collected in a trial of the OX40 agonist ivuxolimab. The clonotype comes from an adult with an advanced solid tumor such as melanoma, head and neck, liver or kidney cancer. The chain is built from TRBV10-2 and TRBJ2-1; 8 bases line up with TRBD2. CDR3 sequence (DNA): TGCGCCAGCCAATACTCGGGGGGGCTAGTTGGTGAGCAGTTCTTC. Translated: CASQYSGGLVGEQFF.